One and the same sample provided the 3 T cell receptor beta chains below, sequenced in a study of blood T cell repertoires in COVID-19. Assay used: immunoSEQ multiplex PCR; TCRdb lists only in-frame clones, some missing. This table holds more than 110,000 clones, about 80% found once. Sequencing was performed on peripheral blood. Receptors were obtained from a woman in her sixties with acute or convalescent COVID-19.

This clone was picked up one time. The V call is TRBV7-9, the J call TRBJ2-7; 7 bases map to TRBD1. The V gene end was trimmed by 6 bases and the J gene end by 6 bases; junction bases not matched to a gene: 14. Germline V CDR1 and CDR2: SEHNR, FQNEAQ (reference sequence). The CDR3 consists of 15 residues. CDR3 sequence: CASSIQGQAAVEQYF. CDR3 sequence (DNA): TGTGCCAGCAGTATCCAAGGACAGGCGGCGGTCGAGCAGTACTTC.

V usage is TRBV9 and J usage is TRBJ1-1; weak D call: TRBD1 (5 bases). CDR3 length: 12 amino acids. From germline, CDR1 is SGDLS and CDR2 YYNGEE. The V end was cut by 5 bases, the J end by 10 bases, with 15 bases between. The CDR3 bases are TGTGCCAGCAGTAACGCCGGGGGGAGAGCTTTCTTT. Amino acids: CASSNAGGRAFF.

This chain links TRBV2 with TRBJ2-7; 11 nucleotides agree with TRBD2. This CDR3 spans 14 amino acids. Germline CDR1 is SNHLY and CDR2 is FYNNEI. The V and J ends lost 8 bases and 3 bases, in that order; junction bases with no gene match: 6. The CDR3 spells CASSLAGGLYEQYF. The DNA for the CDR3 is TGTGCCAGCTCTCTAGCGGGAGGCCTCTACGAGCAGTACTTC.